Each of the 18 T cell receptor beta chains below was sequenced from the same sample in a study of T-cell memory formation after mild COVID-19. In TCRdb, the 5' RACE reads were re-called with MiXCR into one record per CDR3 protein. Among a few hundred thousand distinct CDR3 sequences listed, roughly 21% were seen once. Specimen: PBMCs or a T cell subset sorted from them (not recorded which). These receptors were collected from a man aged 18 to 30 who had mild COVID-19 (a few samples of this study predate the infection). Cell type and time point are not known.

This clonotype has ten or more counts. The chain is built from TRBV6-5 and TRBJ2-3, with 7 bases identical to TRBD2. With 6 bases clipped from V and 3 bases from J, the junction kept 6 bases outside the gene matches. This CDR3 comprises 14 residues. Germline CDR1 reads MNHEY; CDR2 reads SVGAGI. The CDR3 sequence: CASSPGLVTDTQYF. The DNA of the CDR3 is TGTGCCAGCAGCCCAGGACTAGTTACAGATACGCAGTATTTT.

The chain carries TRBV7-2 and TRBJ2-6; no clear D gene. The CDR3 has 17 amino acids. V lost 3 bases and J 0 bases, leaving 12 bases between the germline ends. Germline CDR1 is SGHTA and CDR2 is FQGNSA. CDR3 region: CASSLRGPTSGANVLTF. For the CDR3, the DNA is TGTGCCAGCAGCTTGCGAGGTCCGACCTCTGGGGCCAACGTCCTGACTTTC.

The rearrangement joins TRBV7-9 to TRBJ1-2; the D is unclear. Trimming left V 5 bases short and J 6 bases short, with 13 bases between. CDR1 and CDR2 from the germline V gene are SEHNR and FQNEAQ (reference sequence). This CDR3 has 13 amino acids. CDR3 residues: CASSRTAVDGYTF. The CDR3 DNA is TGTGCCAGCAGCAGAACAGCTGTCGATGGCTACACCTTC.

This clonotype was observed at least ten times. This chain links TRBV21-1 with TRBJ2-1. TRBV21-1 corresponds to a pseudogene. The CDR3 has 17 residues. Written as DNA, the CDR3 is TGTGCCAGCAGCAAAGTGTGGGAAAGTTGCTCCTACAATGAGCAGTTCTTC. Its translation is CASSKVWESCSYNEQFF.

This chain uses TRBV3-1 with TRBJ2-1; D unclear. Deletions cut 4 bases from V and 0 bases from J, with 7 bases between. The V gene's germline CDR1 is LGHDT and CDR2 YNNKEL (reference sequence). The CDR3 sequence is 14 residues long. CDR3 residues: CASSRRSSYNEQFF. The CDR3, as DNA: TGTGCCAGCAGCCGGCGGAGCTCCTACAATGAGCAGTTCTTC.

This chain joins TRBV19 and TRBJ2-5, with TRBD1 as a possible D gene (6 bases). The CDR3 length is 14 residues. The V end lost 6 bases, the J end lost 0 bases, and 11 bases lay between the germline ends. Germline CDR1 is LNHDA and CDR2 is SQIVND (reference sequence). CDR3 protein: CASSSGQNQETQYF. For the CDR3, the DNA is TGTGCCAGTAGCTCCGGACAGAACCAAGAGACCCAGTACTTC.

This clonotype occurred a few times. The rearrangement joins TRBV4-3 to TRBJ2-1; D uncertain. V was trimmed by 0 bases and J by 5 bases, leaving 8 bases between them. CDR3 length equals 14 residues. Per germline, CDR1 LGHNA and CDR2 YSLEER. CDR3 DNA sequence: TGCGCCAGCAGCCAAGATGAGCCGGACAATGAGCAGTTCTTC. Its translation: CASSQDEPDNEQFF.

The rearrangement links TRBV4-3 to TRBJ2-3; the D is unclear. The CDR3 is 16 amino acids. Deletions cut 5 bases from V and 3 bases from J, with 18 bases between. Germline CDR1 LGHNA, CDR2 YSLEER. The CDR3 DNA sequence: TGCGCCAGCAGCGCAGGCCCGGGTAGAGAGACAGATACGCAGTATTTT. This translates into CASSAGPGRETDTQYF.

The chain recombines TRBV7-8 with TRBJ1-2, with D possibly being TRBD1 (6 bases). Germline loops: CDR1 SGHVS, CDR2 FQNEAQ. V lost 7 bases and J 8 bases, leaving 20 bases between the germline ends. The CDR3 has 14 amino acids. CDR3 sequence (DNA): TGTGCCAGCACCCCCCGTGGGGGGGCATCGGGCTACACCTTC. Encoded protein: CASTPRGGASGYTF.

DNA of the CDR3: TGTGCCAGCAGCCCCTCGAGGGGGCCTGAAGCTTTCTTT. Protein product: CASSPSRGPEAFF. This chain connects TRBV7-3 to TRBJ1-1, with 7 bases matching TRBD1. The germline CDR1 and CDR2 sequences are SGHTA and FQGTGA. Trimming removed 5 bases from V and 6 bases from J; junction bases left unmatched: 6. The CDR3 runs to 13 residues.

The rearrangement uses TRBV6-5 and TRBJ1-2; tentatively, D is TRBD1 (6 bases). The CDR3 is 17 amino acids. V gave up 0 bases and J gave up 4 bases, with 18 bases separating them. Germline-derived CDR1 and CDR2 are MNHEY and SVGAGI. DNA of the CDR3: TGTGCCAGCAGTTACTCTCTGAAGACAGGCAGGGGCTATGGCTACACCTTC. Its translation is CASSYSLKTGRGYGYTF.

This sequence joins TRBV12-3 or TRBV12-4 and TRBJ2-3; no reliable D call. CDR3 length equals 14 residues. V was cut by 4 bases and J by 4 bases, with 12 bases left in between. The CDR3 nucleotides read TGTGCCAGCAGTTATGCCCTACGGGCAGATACGCAGTATTTT. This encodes CASSYALRADTQYF.

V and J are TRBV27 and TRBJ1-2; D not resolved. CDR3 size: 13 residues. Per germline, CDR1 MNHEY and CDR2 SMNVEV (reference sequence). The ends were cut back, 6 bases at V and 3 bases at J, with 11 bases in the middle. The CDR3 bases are TGTGCCAGCAGACTATCAGCGGACTATGGCTACACCTTC. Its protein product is CASRLSADYGYTF.

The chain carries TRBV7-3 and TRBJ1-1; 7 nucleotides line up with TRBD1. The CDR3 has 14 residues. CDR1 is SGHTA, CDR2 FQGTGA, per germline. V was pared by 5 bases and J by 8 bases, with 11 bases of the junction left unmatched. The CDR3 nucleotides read TGTGCCAGCAGCATGGGGCCAGGGGGTGGGGAAGCTTTCTTT. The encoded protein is CASSMGPGGGEAFF.

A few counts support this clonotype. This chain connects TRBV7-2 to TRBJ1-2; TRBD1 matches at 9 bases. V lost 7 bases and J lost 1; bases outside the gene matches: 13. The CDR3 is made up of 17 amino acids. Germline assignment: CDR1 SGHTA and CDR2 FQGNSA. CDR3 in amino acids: CASTKSGTGLVNYGYTF. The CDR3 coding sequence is TGTGCCAGCACCAAGTCGGGGACAGGGTTGGTTAACTATGGCTACACCTTC. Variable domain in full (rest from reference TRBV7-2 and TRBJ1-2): GAGVSQSPSNKVTEKGKDVELRCDPISGHTALYWYRQSLGQGLEFLIYFQGNSAPDKSGLPSDRFSAERTGGSVSTLTIQRTQQEDSAVYLCASTKSGTGLVNYGYTFGSGTRLTVV.

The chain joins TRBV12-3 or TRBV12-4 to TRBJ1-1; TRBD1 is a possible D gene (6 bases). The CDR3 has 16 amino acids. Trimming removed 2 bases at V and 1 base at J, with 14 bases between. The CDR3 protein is CASSLWTLTGNTEAFF. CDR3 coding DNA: TGTGCCAGCAGTTTATGGACCTTGACAGGGAACACTGAAGCTTTCTTT.

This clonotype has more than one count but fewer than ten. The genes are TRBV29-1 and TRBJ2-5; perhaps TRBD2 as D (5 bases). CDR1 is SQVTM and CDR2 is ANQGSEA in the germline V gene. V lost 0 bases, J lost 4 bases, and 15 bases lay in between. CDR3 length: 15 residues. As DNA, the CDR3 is TGCAGCGTTGAAGATCTTCTAGCACCCCCAGAGACCCAGTACTTC. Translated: CSVEDLLAPPETQYF.

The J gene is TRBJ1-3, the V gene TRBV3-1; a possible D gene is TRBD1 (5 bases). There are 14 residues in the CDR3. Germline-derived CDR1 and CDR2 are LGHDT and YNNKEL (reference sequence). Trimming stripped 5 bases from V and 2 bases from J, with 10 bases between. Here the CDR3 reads CASSRGITGNTIYF. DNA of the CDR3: TGTGCCAGCAGCAGGGGAATCACTGGAAACACCATATATTTT.